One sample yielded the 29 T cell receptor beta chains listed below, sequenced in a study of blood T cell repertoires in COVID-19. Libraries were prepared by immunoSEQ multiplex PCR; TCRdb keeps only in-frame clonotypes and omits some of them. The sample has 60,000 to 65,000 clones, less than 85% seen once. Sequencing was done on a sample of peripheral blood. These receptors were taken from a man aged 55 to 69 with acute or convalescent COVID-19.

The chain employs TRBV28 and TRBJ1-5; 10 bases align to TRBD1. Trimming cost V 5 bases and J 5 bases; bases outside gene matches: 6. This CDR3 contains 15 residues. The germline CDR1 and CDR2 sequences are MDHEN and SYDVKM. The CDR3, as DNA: TGTGCCAGCAGTACCGGGACAGGGGTTGATCAGCCCCAGCATTTT. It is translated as CASSTGTGVDQPQHF.

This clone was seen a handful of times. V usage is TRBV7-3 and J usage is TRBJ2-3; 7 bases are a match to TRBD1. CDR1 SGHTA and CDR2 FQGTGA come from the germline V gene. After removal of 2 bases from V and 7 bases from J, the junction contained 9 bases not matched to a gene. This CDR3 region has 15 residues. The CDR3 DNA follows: TGTGCCAGCAGCTTAGGGCCAGGGGGTGAGCATACGCAGTATTTT. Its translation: CASSLGPGGEHTQYF.

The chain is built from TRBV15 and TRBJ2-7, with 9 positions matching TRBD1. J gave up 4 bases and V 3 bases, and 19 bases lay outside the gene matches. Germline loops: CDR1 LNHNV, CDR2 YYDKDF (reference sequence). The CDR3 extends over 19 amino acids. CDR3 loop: CATSSTSNVGTGTQYEQYF. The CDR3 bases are TGTGCCACCAGCAGTACCTCCAACGTAGGGACAGGGACCCAATACGAGCAGTACTTC.

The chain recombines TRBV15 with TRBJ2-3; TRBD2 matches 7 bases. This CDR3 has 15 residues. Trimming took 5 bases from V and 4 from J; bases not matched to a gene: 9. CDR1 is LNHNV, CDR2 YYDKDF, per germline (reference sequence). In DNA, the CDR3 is TGTGCCACCAGCGGTAGCGGGTCAACTTCAGATACGCAGTATTTT. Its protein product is CATSGSGSTSDTQYF.

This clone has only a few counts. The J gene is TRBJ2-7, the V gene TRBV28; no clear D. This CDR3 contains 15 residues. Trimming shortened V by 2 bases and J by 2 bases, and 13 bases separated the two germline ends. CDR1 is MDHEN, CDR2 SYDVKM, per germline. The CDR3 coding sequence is TGTGCCAGCAGTTTACCCCGGCGGCCCGCCTACGAGCAGTACTTC. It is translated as CASSLPRRPAYEQYF.

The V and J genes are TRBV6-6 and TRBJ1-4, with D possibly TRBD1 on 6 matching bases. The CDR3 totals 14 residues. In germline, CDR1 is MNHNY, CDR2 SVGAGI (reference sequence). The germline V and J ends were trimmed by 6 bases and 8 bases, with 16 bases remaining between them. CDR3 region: CASRPYGGGEKLFF. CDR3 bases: TGTGCCAGCAGACCCTATGGGGGCGGGGAAAAACTGTTTTTT.

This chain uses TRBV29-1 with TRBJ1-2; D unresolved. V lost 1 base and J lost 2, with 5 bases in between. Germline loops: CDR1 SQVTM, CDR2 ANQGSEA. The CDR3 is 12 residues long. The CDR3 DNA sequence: TGCAGCGTTGAAGGACACAACTATGGCTACACCTTC. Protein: CSVEGHNYGYTF.

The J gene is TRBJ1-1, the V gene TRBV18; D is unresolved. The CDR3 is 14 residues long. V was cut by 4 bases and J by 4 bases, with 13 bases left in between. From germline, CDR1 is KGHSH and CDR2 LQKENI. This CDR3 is CASSRNGGVTEAFF. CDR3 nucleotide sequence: TGTGCCAGCTCACGCAACGGCGGGGTCACTGAAGCTTTCTTT.

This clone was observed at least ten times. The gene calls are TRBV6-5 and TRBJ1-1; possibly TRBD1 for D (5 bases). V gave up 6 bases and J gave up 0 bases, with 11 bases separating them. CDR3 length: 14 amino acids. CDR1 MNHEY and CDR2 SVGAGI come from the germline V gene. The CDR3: CASSLGLMNTEAFF. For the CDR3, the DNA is TGTGCCAGCAGCCTGGGACTGATGAACACTGAAGCTTTCTTT.

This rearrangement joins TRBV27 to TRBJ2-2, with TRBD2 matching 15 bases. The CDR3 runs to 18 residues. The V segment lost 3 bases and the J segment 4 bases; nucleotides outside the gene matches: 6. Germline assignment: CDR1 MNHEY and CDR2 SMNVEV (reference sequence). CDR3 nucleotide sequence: TGTGCCAGCAGTTTCGGGACTAGCGGGAGGCCCTCCACCGGGGAGCTGTTTTTT. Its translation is CASSFGTSGRPSTGELFF.

CDR3 nucleotide sequence: TGTGCCTGGAGTGAGCGCCAAGAGCAGTACTTC. Protein sequence: CAWSERQEQYF. The rearrangement links TRBV30 to TRBJ2-7; no definite D call. The CDR3 spans 11 residues. The germline CDR1 and CDR2 sequences are GTSNPN and SVGIG (reference sequence). The V end was cut by 1 base, the J end by 7 bases, with 8 bases between.

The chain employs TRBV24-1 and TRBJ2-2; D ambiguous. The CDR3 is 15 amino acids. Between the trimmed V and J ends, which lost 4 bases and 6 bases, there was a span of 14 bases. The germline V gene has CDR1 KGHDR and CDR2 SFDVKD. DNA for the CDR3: TGTGCCACCAGTGAACCACCCCCCAGGTCCGGGGAGCTGTTTTTT. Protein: CATSEPPPRSGELFF.

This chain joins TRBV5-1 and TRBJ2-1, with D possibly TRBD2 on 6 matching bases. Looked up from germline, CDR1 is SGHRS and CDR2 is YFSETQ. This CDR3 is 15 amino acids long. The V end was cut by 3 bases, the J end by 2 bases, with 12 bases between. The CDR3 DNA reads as TGCGCCAGCAGCTCGACGGGGGACCCCTACAATGAGCAGTTCTTC. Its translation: CASSSTGDPYNEQFF. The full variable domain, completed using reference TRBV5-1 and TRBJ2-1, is KAGVTQTPRYLIKTRGQQVTLSCSPISGHRSVSWYQQTPGQGLQFLFEYFSETQRNKGNFPGRFSGRQFSNSRSEMNVSTLELGDSALYLCASSSTGDPYNEQFFGPGTRLTVL.

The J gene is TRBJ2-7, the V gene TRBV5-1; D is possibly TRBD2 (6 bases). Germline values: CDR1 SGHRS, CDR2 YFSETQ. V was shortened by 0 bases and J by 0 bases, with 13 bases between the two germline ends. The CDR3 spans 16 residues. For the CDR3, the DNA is TGCGCCAGCAGCTTGGCCCCGGGACTCCGCTCCTACGAGCAGTACTTC. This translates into CASSLAPGLRSYEQYF.

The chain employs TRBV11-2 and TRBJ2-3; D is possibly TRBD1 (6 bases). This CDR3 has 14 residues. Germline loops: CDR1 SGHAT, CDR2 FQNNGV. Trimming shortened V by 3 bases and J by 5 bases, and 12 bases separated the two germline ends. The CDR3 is CASSFQGNEDTQYF. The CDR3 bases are TGTGCCAGCAGCTTTCAGGGGAATGAAGATACGCAGTATTTT.

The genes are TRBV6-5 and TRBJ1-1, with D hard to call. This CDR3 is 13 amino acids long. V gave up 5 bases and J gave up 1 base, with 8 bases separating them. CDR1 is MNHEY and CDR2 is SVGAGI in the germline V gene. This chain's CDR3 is CASSKQPNTEAFF. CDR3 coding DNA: TGTGCCAGCAGTAAACAGCCGAACACTGAAGCTTTCTTT.

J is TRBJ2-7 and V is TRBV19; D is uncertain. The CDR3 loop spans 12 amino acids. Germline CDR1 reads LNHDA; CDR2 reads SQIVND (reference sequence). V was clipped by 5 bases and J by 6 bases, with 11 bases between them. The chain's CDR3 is CASSRVNGEQYF. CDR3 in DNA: TGTGCCAGTAGTCGGGTGAACGGCGAGCAGTACTTC.

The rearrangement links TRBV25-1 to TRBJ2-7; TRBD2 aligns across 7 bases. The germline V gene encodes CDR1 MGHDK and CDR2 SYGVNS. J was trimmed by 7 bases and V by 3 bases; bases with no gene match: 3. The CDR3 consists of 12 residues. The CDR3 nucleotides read TGTGCCAGCAGTGAGGTCGGGGGGGAGCAGTACTTC. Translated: CASSEVGGEQYF.

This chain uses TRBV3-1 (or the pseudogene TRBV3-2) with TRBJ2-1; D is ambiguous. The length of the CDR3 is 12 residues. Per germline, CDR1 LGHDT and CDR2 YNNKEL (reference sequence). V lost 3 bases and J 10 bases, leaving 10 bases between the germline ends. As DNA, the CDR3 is TGTGCCAGCAGCCACGCTGGCTTAGAGCAGTTCTTC. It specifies CASSHAGLEQFF.

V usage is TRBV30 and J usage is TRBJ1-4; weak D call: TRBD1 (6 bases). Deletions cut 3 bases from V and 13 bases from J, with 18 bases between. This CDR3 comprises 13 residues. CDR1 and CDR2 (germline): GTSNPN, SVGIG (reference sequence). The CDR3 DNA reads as TGTGCCTGGAGGGGGACACCGACGGGGGGACTGTTTTTT. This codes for CAWRGTPTGGLFF.

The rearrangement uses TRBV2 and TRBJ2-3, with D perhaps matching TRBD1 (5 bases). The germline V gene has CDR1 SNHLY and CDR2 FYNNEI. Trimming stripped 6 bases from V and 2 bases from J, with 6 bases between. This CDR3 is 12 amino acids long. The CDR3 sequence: CASRTDTDTQYF. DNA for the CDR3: TGTGCCAGCAGGACAGACACAGATACGCAGTATTTT.

The CDR3 loop is CASSFQGGTEAFF. Written as DNA, the CDR3 is TGTGCCAGCAGTTTTCAGGGGGGCACTGAAGCTTTCTTT. This rearrangement joins TRBV27 to TRBJ1-1; 7 bases are shared with TRBD1. Germline CDR1 MNHEY, CDR2 SMNVEV (reference sequence). The CDR3 length is 13 residues. The V and J ends lost 3 bases and 4 bases, in that order; junction bases with no gene match: 2.

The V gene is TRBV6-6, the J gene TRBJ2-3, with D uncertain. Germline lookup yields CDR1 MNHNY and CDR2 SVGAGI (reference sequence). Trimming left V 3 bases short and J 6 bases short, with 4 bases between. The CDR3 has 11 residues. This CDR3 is CASSYLDTQYF. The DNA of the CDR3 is TGTGCCAGCAGTTATCTTGATACGCAGTATTTT.

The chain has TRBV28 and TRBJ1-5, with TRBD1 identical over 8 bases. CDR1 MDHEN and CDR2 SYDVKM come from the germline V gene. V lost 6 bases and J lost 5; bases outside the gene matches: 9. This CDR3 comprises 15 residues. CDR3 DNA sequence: TGTGCCAGCAGACTACCGGGACAGGAGGATCAGCCCCAGCATTTT. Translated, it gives CASRLPGQEDQPQHF. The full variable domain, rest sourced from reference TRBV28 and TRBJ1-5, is DVKVTQSSRYLVKRTGEKVFLECVQDMDHENMFWYRQDPGLGLRLIYFSYDVKMKEKGDIPEGYSVSREKKERFSLILESASTNQTSMYLCASRLPGQEDQPQHFGDGTRLSIL.

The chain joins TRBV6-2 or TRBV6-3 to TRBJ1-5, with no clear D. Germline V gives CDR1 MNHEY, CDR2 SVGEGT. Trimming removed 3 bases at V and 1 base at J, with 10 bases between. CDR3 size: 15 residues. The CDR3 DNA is TGTGCCAGCAGTTATCTAGGAGGGAGCAATCAGCCCCAGCATTTT. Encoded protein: CASSYLGGSNQPQHF.

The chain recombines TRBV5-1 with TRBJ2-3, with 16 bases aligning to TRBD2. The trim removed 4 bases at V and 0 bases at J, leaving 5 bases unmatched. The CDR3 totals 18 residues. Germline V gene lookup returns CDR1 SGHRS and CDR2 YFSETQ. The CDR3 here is CASSTGTSGRVSTDTQYF. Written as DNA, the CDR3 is TGCGCCAGCAGCACGGGGACTAGCGGGAGGGTGAGCACAGATACGCAGTATTTT.

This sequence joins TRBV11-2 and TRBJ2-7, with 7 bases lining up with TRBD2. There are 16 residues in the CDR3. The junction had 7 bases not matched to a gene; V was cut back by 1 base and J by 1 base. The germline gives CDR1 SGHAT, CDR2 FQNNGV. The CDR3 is CASSLVGGTSSYEQYF. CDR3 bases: TGTGCCAGCAGCTTAGTCGGGGGGACTTCATCCTACGAGCAGTACTTC.

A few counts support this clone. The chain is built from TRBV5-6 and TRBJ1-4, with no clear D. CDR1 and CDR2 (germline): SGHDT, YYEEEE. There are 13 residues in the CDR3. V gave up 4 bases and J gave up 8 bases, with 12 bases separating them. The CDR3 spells CASSQGPGEKLFF. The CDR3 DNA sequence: TGTGCCAGCAGCCAAGGACCGGGGGAAAAACTGTTTTTT. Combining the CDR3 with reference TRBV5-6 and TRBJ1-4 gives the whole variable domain DAGVTQSPTHLIKTRGQQVTLRCSPKSGHDTVSWYQQALGQGPQFIFQYYEEEERQRGNFPDRFSGHQFPNYSSELNVNALLLGDSALYLCASSQGPGEKLFFGSGTQLSVL.

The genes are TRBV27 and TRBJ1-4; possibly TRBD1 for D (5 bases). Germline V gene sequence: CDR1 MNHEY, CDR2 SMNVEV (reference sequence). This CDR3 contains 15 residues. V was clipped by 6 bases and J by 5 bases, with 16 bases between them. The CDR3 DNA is TGTGCCAGCAGCCTGGTAGGGGCCAACAATGAAAAACTGTTTTTT. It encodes CASSLVGANNEKLFF.